The sequence of this TCR beta chain was determined in a study of cytomegalovirus exposure and HLA in healthy donors. Overall study results and limits: Clonal expansion was found to be greater in HLA-associated TCR beta chains than in equally common others in a later analysis.

V trimming: 0 bases; J trimming: 9 bases; junction bases outside the gene matches: 9. The CDR3 totals 16 residues. From germline, CDR1 is LGHNA and CDR2 YNFKEQ. Comments on this clone: Antigen specificity is unknown.

In the PCR, 60 Vbeta and 13 Jbeta primers were used. Data came from immunoSEQ multiplex PCR; TCRdb stores just in-frame clones and leaves some out. The table shows more than 200,000 clones, with roughly 83% occurring only once. Material: PBMCs. The chain joins TRBV4-2 to TRBJ2-1; 9 nucleotides agree with TRBD2. The origin of this receptor is a girl aged 5 to 17 in good health and CMV-seronegative. CDR3 sequence: CASSQEGSAGGGEQFF. CDR3 nucleotides: TGTGCCAGCAGCCAAGAAGGGTCGGCGGGAGGGGGTGAGCAGTTCTTC.